This TCR beta chain derives from a study of CD8 T cells in ankylosing spondylitis (dated by TCRdb to 2016 to 2017). In terms of the full investigation: The study set out to find disease-linked TCR variants by profiling T cell receptor beta repertoires in ankylosing spondylitis patients and healthy donors. The full study cohort was made up of 25 ankylosing spondylitis patients and about a hundred healthy donors. Peripheral blood was sampled, and synovial fluid was also collected from ankylosing spondylitis patients.

TCRdb lists the instrument as Illumina HiSeq 2500. Quantitative 5'-RACE with molecular barcodes was used to prepare TCR beta libraries. On the authors' methods: To identify disease-linked TCR variants, a new computational method was used, one built on a probabilistic model of VDJ rearrangement. Using fastp at Q25 and MiXCR, TCRdb reprocessed the public reads and kept productive beta chains. Identical CDR3 protein sequences are pooled into one entry, listed with their most common genes and DNA. V and J calls and clone size were set by TCRdb, not the authors. Within this sample are approximately 350,000 distinct CDR3 sequences, with about 14% of them counted one time only. Of the sample, about 1% is held by the ten largest clones. Broad study findings and their caveats: Some motif variants had previously been reported in the synovial fluid and blood of reactive arthritis patients, which suggests shared mechanisms of disease initiation. The disease-linked clones had a CD8+ phenotype and were found at relatively low frequencies in peripheral blood. The disease-linked clones were reported to be significantly enriched in matched synovial fluid samples from ankylosing spondylitis patients. A TCR beta motif made up of several highly homologous amino acid variants appeared to be characteristic of blood from ankylosing spondylitis patients.

The CDR3 holds 18 amino acids from the cysteine to the phenylalanine. The entry retains the CDR3 DNA only, 54 bases that are in frame from base 1. Comment on this clonotype: The target of this receptor is not known. No qualities accompany the bases; no much larger clone lies one base away.

In this chain, TRBV21-1 is recombined with TRBJ2-2; the DNA was not used to check the table's D call, TRBD2. TRBV21-1 is given as a pseudogene. Sequencing was carried out using blood, either unsorted or a sorted T cell fraction (not recorded which). This TCR was sampled from a male donor with ankylosing spondylitis or in good health (not recorded which). The DNA sequence is as follows: TGTGCCAGCAGCAAAGCGGGACTAGCGGGGGTTTACACCGGGGAGCTGTTTTTT. It specifies CASSKAGLAGVYTGELFF.